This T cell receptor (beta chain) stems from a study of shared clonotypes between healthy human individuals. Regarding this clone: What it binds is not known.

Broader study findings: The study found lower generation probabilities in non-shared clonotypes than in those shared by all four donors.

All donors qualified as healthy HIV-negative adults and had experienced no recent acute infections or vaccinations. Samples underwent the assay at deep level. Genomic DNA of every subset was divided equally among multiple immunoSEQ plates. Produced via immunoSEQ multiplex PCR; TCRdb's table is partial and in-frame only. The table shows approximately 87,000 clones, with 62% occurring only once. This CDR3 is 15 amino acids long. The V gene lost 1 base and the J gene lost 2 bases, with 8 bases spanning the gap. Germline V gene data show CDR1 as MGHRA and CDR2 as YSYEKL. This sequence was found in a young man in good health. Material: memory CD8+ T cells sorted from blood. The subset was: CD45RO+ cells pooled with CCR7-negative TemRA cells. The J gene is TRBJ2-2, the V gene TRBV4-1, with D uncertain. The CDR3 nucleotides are TGCGCCAGCAGCCAAGTAGCACTCAACACCGGGGAGCTGTTTTTT. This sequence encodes CASSQVALNTGELFF.